This TCR beta chain was retrieved from a study of blood T cell repertoires in COVID-19. Study-wide context: The United States, Italy and Spain supplied acute and convalescent COVID-19 samples. Sample material is recorded as cDNA or gDNA derived from T cells, B-cell-depleted T cells, or PBMCs.

Original analysis: Reference gene primer amplification in the assay estimated nucleated cell counts. Libraries were prepared by immunoSEQ multiplex PCR; TCRdb keeps only in-frame clonotypes and omits some of them. V and J calls and clone size are those listed in that table; D and trimming were worked out from the DNA. The sample includes some 170,000 clones, around 80% of them seen just once. The length of the CDR3 is 15 residues. The J segment lost 3 bases and the V segment lost 5 bases, leaving 8 bases of the junction unmatched. Germline lookup yields CDR1 SGHTA and CDR2 FQGNSA. This receptor was identified in a woman of 80 years or more with acute or convalescent COVID-19. The chain is built from TRBV7-2 and TRBJ1-2; TRBD1 agrees at 8 bases. The sequenced material came from peripheral blood. CDR3 bases: TGTGCCAGCAGCCGCGGGGTACAGGGGGACTATGGCTACACCTTC. As protein: CASSRGVQGDYGYTF.